A selection of T cell receptor beta chains follows, all from one sample in a study of blood T cells in healthy people across ages. Using its own MiXCR run on the 5' RACE reads, TCRdb lists one record per CDR3 protein. The profile shows some 900,000 distinct CDR3 sequences, roughly 52% of them singletons. The sample taken for sequencing was blood. The receptors come from a man aged 25 to 45 in good health. The CDR3 runs from the conserved cysteine through the conserved F or W. D genes are given only for firm matches. Size is stated for part of the rows, as once, few or many counts, or as a class when the clone is expanded.

V gene	clone size	D gene	J gene	CDR3 DNA	CDR3 protein
TRBV7-2	.	.	TRBJ2-7	TGTGCCAGCAGCTTAGAGGGGGTTAGCTCCTACGAGCAGTACTTC	CASSLEGVSSYEQYF
TRBV6-1	.	TRBD1	TRBJ2-5	TGTGCCAGCAGTGAACAGACAGGGATCAATGAGCAGTACTTC	CASSEQTGINEQYF
TRBV28	.	TRBD1	TRBJ1-5	TGTGCCAGCAGGGGACAGTCCGGGGGCAATCAGCCCCAGCATTTT	CASRGQSGGNQPQHF
TRBV6-6	few	.	TRBJ2-7	TGTGCCAGCACCCGACTGGGCAGCTCCTACGAGCAGTACTTC	CASTRLGSSYEQYF
TRBV29-1	.	.	TRBJ1-3	TGCAGCGTTGATTCCGGAAACACCATATATTTT	CSVDSGNTIYF
TRBV29-1	.	.	TRBJ2-5	TGCAGCGCTGATCTGGGTGAGACCCAGTACTTC	CSADLGETQYF
TRBV28	few	.	TRBJ1-2	TGTGCCAGCAGTTCCGGCCCGCTAGAAGGTGGCTACACCTTC	CASSSGPLEGGYTF
TRBV27	.	.	TRBJ2-1	TGTGCCAGCAAGCCCCCCGTGAGTTACAATGAGCAGTTCTTC	CASKPPVSYNEQFF
TRBV20-1	.	TRBD1	TRBJ2-2	TGCAGTGCTTCACACCAAAGGACAGGGGACACCGGGGAGCTGTTTTTT	CSASHQRTGDTGELFF
TRBV7-9	few	.	TRBJ1-1	TGTGCCAGCAGCTTGGCGTCGACAGCAAAAGCTTTCTTT	CASSLASTAKAFF
TRBV7-2	.	TRBD2	TRBJ2-3	TGTGCCAGCAGCTTAGAGTTAACGTGGGGACTAGAGTCTCATACGCAGTATTTT	CASSLELTWGLESHTQYF
TRBV4-1	few	.	TRBJ2-7	TGCGCCAGCAGCCAAGAGTGGGCAGGGTATAACGAGCAGTACTTC	CASSQEWAGYNEQYF
TRBV18	.	.	TRBJ2-5	TGTGCCAGCCAAACAGGGATCCAAGAGACCCAGTACTTC	CASQTGIQETQYF
TRBV15	.	.	TRBJ2-6	TGTGCCACCAGTCCCGGGGCGGCATTTGGGGCCAACGTCCTGACTTTC	CATSPGAAFGANVLTF
TRBV7-2	many	TRBD2	TRBJ2-3	TGTGCCAGCAGCACCCGTCCCGGGACTAGCGGAGATACGCAGTATTTT	CASSTRPGTSGDTQYF
TRBV2	many	.	TRBJ1-6	TGTGCCAGCAGGTCTCCGGGGACTTATAATTCACCCCTCCACTTT	CASRSPGTYNSPLHF
TRBV9	.	.	TRBJ1-5	TGTGCCAGCAGCGTAGCGGGTGAAAGAAATCAGCCCCAGCATTTT	CASSVAGERNQPQHF
TRBV27	.	TRBD1	TRBJ1-1	TGTGCCAGCAACATTGGACAGGGCTGGGGTGAAGCTTTCTTT	CASNIGQGWGEAFF
TRBV6-1	few	.	TRBJ2-1	TGTGCCAGCAGTGAATTACCGGGGCTTAAATACAATGAGCAGTTCTTC	CASSELPGLKYNEQFF
TRBV12-5	few	TRBD1	TRBJ2-1	TGTGCTAGTGCCGGGACAGGTACGGCCTACAATGAGCAGTTCTTC	CASAGTGTAYNEQFF
TRBV6-1	few	.	TRBJ1-5	TGTGCCAGCAGTGCCCCAGCGGGGATCCCCTATAGCAATCAGCCCCAGCATTTT	CASSAPAGIPYSNQPQHF
TRBV11-3	many	.	TRBJ2-5	TGTGCCAGCAGCCAATTTCCGTCGGCCGGTTCAGAGACCCAGTACTTC	CASSQFPSAGSETQYF
TRBV10-3	.	.	TRBJ2-2	TGTGCCATCAGTGATAAGGGGGGGCCCGGCGGGGAGCTGTTTTTT	CAISDKGGPGGELFF
TRBV20-1	.	TRBD2	TRBJ2-3	TGCAGTGCCGACCCGCGGACTAGCGGCACATCAGATACGCAGTATTTT	CSADPRTSGTSDTQYF
TRBV7-9	few	.	TRBJ1-1	TGTGCCAGCAGCTTAGGGGGACCTGAAGCTTTCTTT	CASSLGGPEAFF
TRBV16	.	.	TRBJ1-2	TGTGCCAGCAGCCAATCCCCCATCTATGGCTACACCTTC	CASSQSPIYGYTF
TRBV7-9	.	.	TRBJ2-7	TGTGCCAGCAGCTTAGGTTCGAACTACGAGCAGTACTTC	CASSLGSNYEQYF
TRBV28	.	.	TRBJ2-6	TGTGCCAGCAACGAACAGTTCTCTGGGGCCAACGTCCTGACTTTC	CASNEQFSGANVLTF
TRBV6-5	.	TRBD1	TRBJ1-2	TGTGCCAGCAGTTACTCTGGAGGGACAGGGGGTCGAGGCTACACCTTC	CASSYSGGTGGRGYTF